Listed below are T cell receptor beta chains from one sample, sequenced in a study of blood T cell repertoires in COVID-19. Repertoires were generated with immunoSEQ multiplex PCR, while TCRdb's copy carries only in-frame clones and drops some. The data contain under 80,000 clones, around three quarters of them singletons. The sample consisted of peripheral blood. These receptors originate from a human donor in a cohort sampled during active COVID-19. Both conserved end residues are part of each CDR3. The D gene is left open where the match is weak. Part of the rows lack a size; the others show once, few, many or a class for expanded clones.

v_call	d_call	clone_size	cdr3_aa
TRBV5-4	-	-	CASSRGGGLGYGYTF
TRBV3-1/TRBV3-2	TRBD2	-	CASSQGTSGPEQYF
TRBV7-8	-	-	CASSLDRQETQYF
TRBV6-2/TRBV6-3	-	-	CASSLSHRVYEQYF
TRBV18	TRBD2	-	CASSPELAGPGSYNEQFF
TRBV27	TRBD1	few	CASSVDRGYEQYF
TRBV5-4	TRBD1	once	CASSFPGGNEQFF
TRBV19	TRBD1	-	CASSIGTGGNYEQYF
TRBV25-1	-	-	CASSGHRGGSYNEQFF
TRBV6-5	TRBD1	-	CASSYSVQGAETQYF
TRBV30	TRBD2	-	CAWALAGPYNEQFF
TRBV27	TRBD2	-	CASSGPGLAVYEQYF
TRBV3-1/TRBV3-2	-	-	CASSRAKESYEQYF
TRBV4-3	-	-	CASSQGQAWNTEAFF
TRBV6-2/TRBV6-3	-	-	CASSGWLYEQYF
TRBV5-4	TRBD2	-	CASSLAGAGGVEQFF
TRBV30	-	-	CAWSSRPDQPQHF
TRBV6-6	-	-	CASSYDLAKNIQYF
TRBV11-2	TRBD2	-	CASSSGLAGTYEQYF
TRBV7-2	TRBD1	once	CASSLAPGQGIYEQYF
TRBV4-2	TRBD1	-	CASSQDRNRGRNYGYTF
TRBV30	TRBD2	-	CAWSEPGGGRTDTQYF
TRBV2	TRBD2	-	CASKAGGQETQYF
TRBV6-2/TRBV6-3	TRBD1	-	CASNPRPGQRNTGELFF